The 11 T cell receptor beta chains listed next were all sequenced from one sample in a study of cytomegalovirus exposure and HLA in healthy donors. TCRdb keeps only in-frame clones here, not all; method: immunoSEQ multiplex PCR. This table has approximately 65,000 clones, approximately 94% appearing once. The material sequenced was PBMCs. All receptors come from a woman younger than 35 in good health and CMV-seronegative.

J is TRBJ2-1 and V is TRBV14; 14 bases fit TRBD2. Germline V gene data show CDR1 as SGHDN and CDR2 as FVKESK. The CDR3 is 15 residues long. J was trimmed by 9 bases and V by 3 bases; bases with no gene match: 4. CDR3 DNA: TGTGCCAGCAGCCAGGGACTAGCGGGAGTGGCTGAGCAGTTCTTC. Amino acid sequence: CASSQGLAGVAEQFF. The complete variable domain, with remaining parts taken from reference TRBV14 and TRBJ2-1, reads EAGVTQFPSHSVIEKGQTVTLRCDPISGHDNLYWYRRVMGKEIKFLLHFVKESKQDESGMPNNRFLAERTGGTYSTLKVQPAELEDSGVYFCASSQGLAGVAEQFFGPGTRLTVL.

This chain joins TRBV10-2 and TRBJ2-7, with 7 nucleotides matching TRBD2. In germline, CDR1 is WSHSY, CDR2 SAAADI. The CDR3 runs to 16 residues. With V trimmed by 0 bases and J by 5 bases, 10 bases remained unmatched. For the CDR3, the DNA is TGCGCCAGCAGTGAGTCAAGCGGGATATTCGGGGACGAGCAGTACTTC. Amino acid sequence: CASSESSGIFGDEQYF.

CDR3 in DNA: TGTGCCAGCACTGTTCACGGGACAGGGACCGGGCTTTATGGCTACACCTTC. Translation gives CASTVHGTGTGLYGYTF. V gene TRBV7-2 combines with J gene TRBJ1-2; TRBD1 aligns across 9 bases. Trimming cost V 7 bases and J 5 bases; bases outside gene matches: 17. Germline V lookup: CDR1 SGHTA, CDR2 FQGNSA. The CDR3 has 17 residues.

The rearrangement joins TRBV30 to TRBJ2-1; D is possibly TRBD2 (5 bases). The ends were cut back, 0 bases at V and 3 bases at J, with 12 bases in the middle. The CDR3 totals 15 residues. CDR1 and CDR2 (germline): GTSNPN, SVGIG (reference sequence). The CDR3 here is CAWSVNLADYNEQFF. In nucleotides, the CDR3 is TGTGCCTGGAGTGTAAACCTAGCCGACTACAATGAGCAGTTCTTC.

The chain uses TRBV5-5 and TRBJ2-5; 11 positions agree with TRBD1. The J segment lost 3 bases and the V segment lost 4 bases, leaving 8 bases of the junction unmatched. Looked up from germline, CDR1 is SGHKS and CDR2 is YYEKEE (reference sequence). The CDR3 loop spans 16 amino acids. This CDR3 reads CASSPRGTGGEETQYF. CDR3 coding DNA: TGTGCCAGCAGCCCACGAGGGACAGGGGGGGAAGAGACCCAGTACTTC.

The chain uses TRBV27 and TRBJ2-5; the match to TRBD2 covers 13 bases. With V trimmed by 4 bases and J by 0 bases, 5 bases remained unmatched. The CDR3 loop spans 17 amino acids. The germline V gene has CDR1 MNHEY and CDR2 SMNVEV (reference sequence). The CDR3 reads CASSYGTSGTYQETQYF. In DNA, the CDR3 is TGTGCCAGCAGTTACGGGACTAGCGGGACGTACCAAGAGACCCAGTACTTC.

The chain uses TRBV5-6 and TRBJ2-7; 7 bases are a match to TRBD2. The V and J ends lost 7 bases and 1 base, in that order; junction bases with no gene match: 8. Germline V gives CDR1 SGHDT, CDR2 YYEEEE. The CDR3 spans 14 residues. The CDR3 is CASSGTKLSYEQYF. CDR3 coding DNA: TGTGCCAGCTCCGGGACTAAGTTATCCTACGAGCAGTACTTC.

CDR3: CSALTSGRSQETQYF. The CDR3 DNA follows: TGCAGCGCCCTGACTAGCGGGAGGTCACAAGAGACCCAGTACTTC. The rearrangement uses TRBV29-1 and TRBJ2-5; 13 positions match TRBD2. This CDR3 comprises 15 residues. Looked up from germline, CDR1 is SQVTM and CDR2 is ANQGSEA. V was pared by 7 bases and J by 2 bases, with 7 bases of the junction left unmatched. The variable domain in full, with the rest retrieved from reference TRBV29-1 and TRBJ2-5, is SAVISQKPSRDICQRGTSLTIQCQVDSQVTMMFWYRQQPGQSLTLIATANQGSEATYESGFVIDKFPISRPNLTFSTLTVSNMSPEDSSIYLCSALTSGRSQETQYFGPGTRLLVL.

V gene TRBV30 combines with J gene TRBJ2-1; no clear D. The V gene's germline CDR1 is GTSNPN and CDR2 SVGIG (reference sequence). Trimming removed 0 bases from V and 4 bases from J, with 7 bases in between. The CDR3 is 13 residues long. The CDR3 reads CAWSVEAYNEQFF. For the CDR3, the DNA is TGTGCCTGGAGTGTAGAAGCTTACAATGAGCAGTTCTTC.

V gene TRBV4-3 combines with J gene TRBJ2-3, with D maybe TRBD1 (5 bases). This CDR3 has 13 amino acids. Trimming stripped 4 bases from V and 6 bases from J, with 11 bases between. The germline V gene encodes CDR1 LGHNA and CDR2 YSLEER. The DNA for the CDR3 is TGCGCCAGCAGCCCTAGAGCAGGGGATACGCAGTATTTT. Encoded protein: CASSPRAGDTQYF.

The chain combines TRBV7-3 with TRBJ2-2; D call uncertain. Germline CDR1 and CDR2: SGHTA and FQGTGA. The CDR3 sequence is 13 residues long. Trimming removed 4 bases from V and 5 bases from J, with 8 bases in between. The CDR3 coding sequence is TGTGCCAGCAGCTCCCCCGTTACCGGGGAGCTGTTTTTT. Its protein is CASSSPVTGELFF.